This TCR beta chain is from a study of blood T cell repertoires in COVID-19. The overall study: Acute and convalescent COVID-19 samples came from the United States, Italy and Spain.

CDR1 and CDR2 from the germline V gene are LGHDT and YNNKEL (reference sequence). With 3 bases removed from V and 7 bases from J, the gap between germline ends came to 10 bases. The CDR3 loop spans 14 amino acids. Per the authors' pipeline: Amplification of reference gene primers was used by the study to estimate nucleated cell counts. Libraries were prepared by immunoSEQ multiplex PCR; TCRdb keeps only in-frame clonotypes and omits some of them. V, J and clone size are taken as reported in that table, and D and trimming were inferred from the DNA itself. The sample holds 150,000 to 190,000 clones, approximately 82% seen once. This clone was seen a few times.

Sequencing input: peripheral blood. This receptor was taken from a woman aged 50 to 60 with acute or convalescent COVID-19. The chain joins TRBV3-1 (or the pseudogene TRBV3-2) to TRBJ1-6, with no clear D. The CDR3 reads CASSQAVRNSPLHF. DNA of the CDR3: TGTGCCAGCAGCCAGGCGGTTCGGAATTCACCCCTCCACTTT.